The rows below give T cell receptor beta chains drawn from one sample of a study of OX40 agonist ivuxolimab in advanced cancers. The assay was immunoSEQ multiplex PCR, and TCRdb's table has in-frame clones only and misses some. This table holds some 70,000 clones, 84% found once. The specimen was CD4+ or CD8+ T cells sorted from blood, collected in a trial of the OX40 agonist ivuxolimab. The receptors come from an adult with an advanced solid tumor such as melanoma, head and neck, liver or kidney cancer. CDR3s leave out the opening cysteine and the closing phenylalanine or tryptophan. The size field is filled for only some rows; it gives once, few, many or a size class.

j_call clone_size v_call cdr3_aa
TRBJ1-2 - TRBV5-1 ASSLWTGWGYGYT
TRBJ2-7 few TRBV10-3 ATGGTGTGHEQY
TRBJ2-5 once TRBV5-8 ASSPGKGASEKTQY
TRBJ1-2 - TRBV7-2 ASSLYGYT
TRBJ2-3 - TRBV18 ASSPSVGTQY
TRBJ2-7 - TRBV4-3 ASSQGPGRNEQY
TRBJ2-7 - TRBV7-3 ASSLGGTGRMEQY
TRBJ1-3 - TRBV18 ASSPAFPGNTIY
TRBJ1-2 - TRBV19 ASSLTGTANYGYT
TRBJ2-3 few TRBV29-1 SGQAGVSTDTQY
TRBJ1-4 - TRBV6-5 ASSFSGGEEKLF
TRBJ2-5 - TRBV19 AHAVSSGGTKETQY
TRBJ1-1 - TRBV4-3 ASSLQRLNTEAF
TRBJ2-3 - TRBV7-2 ASTVAGGTADTQY
TRBJ2-5 - TRBV7-2 ASSSQGPETQY
TRBJ2-5 once TRBV10-1 ASSEARGEETQY
TRBJ2-3 - TRBV7-6 AVGERPTDTQY
TRBJ1-6 - TRBV9 ASSVDSYSLFGSPLH
TRBJ2-1 - TRBV7-6 ASSGGGRNEQF
TRBJ2-7 - TRBV6-5 ASRGQGAAGEQY
TRBJ1-1 - TRBV5-1 ASSFLTGENTEAF
TRBJ1-5 - TRBV27 ASSLLGQPQH
TRBJ1-1 once TRBV6-6 ASRDRDKAF
TRBJ2-7 - TRBV5-1 ASSQGQGEGEQY
TRBJ1-3 few TRBV5-1 ASSFDRAGNTIY
TRBJ2-2 - TRBV9 ASSPRGGGYTGELF
TRBJ1-2 - TRBV7-2 ASSLSTGANGYT
TRBJ2-2 - TRBV7-2 ASSYLNTGELF
TRBJ1-2 - TRBV19 ASTSSRRGYT
TRBJ2-3 once TRBV11-2 ASSSLLAAMWGDTQY
TRBJ2-1 - TRBV7-2 ATTESGRGVEQF
TRBJ1-2 - TRBV5-1 ASSLGAQPTGGYT
TRBJ1-4 - TRBV19 ASSIAGLGEKLF
TRBJ2-7 - TRBV7-3 ASSPRGSGGAATYEQY
TRBJ1-6 few TRBV2 ASSEIGQGGSPLH
TRBJ1-6 - TRBV9 ASSVGQGSGSPLH
TRBJ2-7 - TRBV5-1 ASSLGSGGAYEQY
TRBJ1-1 once TRBV27 ASSLRIGTGGLTEAF
TRBJ2-2 - TRBV6-6 ASSWGQNTGELF
TRBJ2-2 - TRBV15 ATSRDPRSGGVYGGELF
TRBJ2-3 - TRBV9 ASSGWGEGLGTDTQY
TRBJ1-4 - TRBV5-1 ASSPSRGSSNEKLF
TRBJ1-5 - TRBV6-5 ASRATDSDQPQH
TRBJ2-7 - TRBV10-3 AISEPPGYEQY
TRBJ1-4 - TRBV5-6 ASSSGTGIMKLF
TRBJ2-7 - TRBV6-5 ASSYSLASGSHEQY
TRBJ1-2 - TRBV11-2 ASSSWGGDYGYT
TRBJ1-1 - TRBV11-3 ASSLSGAKNTEAF
TRBJ2-7 once TRBV11-3 ASSLQVSEQY
TRBJ2-4 - TRBV27 ASSSGGKGRNIQY